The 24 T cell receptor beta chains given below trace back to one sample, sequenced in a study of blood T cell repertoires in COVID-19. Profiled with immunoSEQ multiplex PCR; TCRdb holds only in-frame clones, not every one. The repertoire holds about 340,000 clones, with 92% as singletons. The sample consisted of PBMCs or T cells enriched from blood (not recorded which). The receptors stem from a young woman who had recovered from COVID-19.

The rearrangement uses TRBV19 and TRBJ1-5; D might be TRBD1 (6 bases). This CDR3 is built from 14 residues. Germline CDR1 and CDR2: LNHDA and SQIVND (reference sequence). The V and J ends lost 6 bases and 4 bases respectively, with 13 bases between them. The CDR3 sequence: CASRETGRNQPQHF. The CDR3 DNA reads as TGTGCCAGTAGGGAGACAGGTAGGAATCAGCCCCAGCATTTT.

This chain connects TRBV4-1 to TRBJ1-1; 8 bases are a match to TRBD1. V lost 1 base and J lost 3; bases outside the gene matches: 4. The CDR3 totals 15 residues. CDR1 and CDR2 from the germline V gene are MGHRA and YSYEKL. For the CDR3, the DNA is TGCGCCAGCAGCCAAGTCGAGACAGGGGACACTGAAGCTTTCTTT. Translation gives CASSQVETGDTEAFF.

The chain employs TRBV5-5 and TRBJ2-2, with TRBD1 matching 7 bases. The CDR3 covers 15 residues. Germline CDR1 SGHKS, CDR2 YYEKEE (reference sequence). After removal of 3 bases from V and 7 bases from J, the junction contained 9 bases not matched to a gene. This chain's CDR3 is CASSSLTGTGGELFF. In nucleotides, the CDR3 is TGTGCCAGCAGCTCGTTGACAGGGACGGGCGGGGAGCTGTTTTTT.

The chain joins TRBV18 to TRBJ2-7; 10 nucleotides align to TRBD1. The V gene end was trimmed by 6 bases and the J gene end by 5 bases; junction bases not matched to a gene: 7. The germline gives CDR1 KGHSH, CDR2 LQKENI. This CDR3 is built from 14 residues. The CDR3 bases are TGTGCCAGCTCCCTCCGGGACAGGGGCGACGAGCAGTACTTC. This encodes CASSLRDRGDEQYF.

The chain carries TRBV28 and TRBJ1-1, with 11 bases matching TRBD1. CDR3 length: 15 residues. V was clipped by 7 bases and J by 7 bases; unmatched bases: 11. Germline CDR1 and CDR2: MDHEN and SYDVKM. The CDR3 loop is CASTPGTGGWSEAFF. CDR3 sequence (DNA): TGTGCCAGCACACCCGGGACAGGGGGATGGAGTGAAGCTTTCTTT.

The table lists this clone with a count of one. CDR3 coding DNA: TGTGCCAGCAGCCCAAGGCGGATGCGCGATGGCTACACCTTC. Protein: CASSPRRMRDGYTF. The chain carries TRBV7-9 and TRBJ1-2; D not resolved. The V gene's germline CDR1 is SEHNR and CDR2 FQNEAQ (reference sequence). The ends were cut back, 5 bases at V and 6 bases at J, with 16 bases in the middle. The CDR3 covers 14 residues.

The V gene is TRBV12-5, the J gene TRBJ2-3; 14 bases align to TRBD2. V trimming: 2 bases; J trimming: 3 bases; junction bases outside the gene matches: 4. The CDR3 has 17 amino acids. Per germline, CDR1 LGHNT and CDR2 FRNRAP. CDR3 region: CASGLWTSGRTTDTQYF. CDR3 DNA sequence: TGTGCTAGTGGTTTGTGGACTAGCGGGAGGACGACAGATACGCAGTATTTT. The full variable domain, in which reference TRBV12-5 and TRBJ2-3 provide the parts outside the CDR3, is DARVTQTPRHKVTEMGQEVTMRCQPILGHNTVFWYRQTMMQGLELLAYFRNRAPLDDSGMPKDRFSAEMPDATLATLKIQPSEPRDSAVYFCASGLWTSGRTTDTQYFGPGTRLTVL.

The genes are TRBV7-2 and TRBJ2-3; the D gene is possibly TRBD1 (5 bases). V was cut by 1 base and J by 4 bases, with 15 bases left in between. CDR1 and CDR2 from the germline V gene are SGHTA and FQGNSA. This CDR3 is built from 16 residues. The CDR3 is CASSLVTRVVSDTQYF. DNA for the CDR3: TGTGCCAGCAGCTTAGTGACCAGGGTGGTTTCAGATACGCAGTATTTT.

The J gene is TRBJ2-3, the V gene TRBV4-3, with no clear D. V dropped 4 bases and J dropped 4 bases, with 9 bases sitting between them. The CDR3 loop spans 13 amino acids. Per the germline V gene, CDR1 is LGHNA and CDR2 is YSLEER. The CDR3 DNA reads TGCGCCAGCAGCCTCCAGGTTTCAGATACGCAGTATTTT. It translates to CASSLQVSDTQYF.

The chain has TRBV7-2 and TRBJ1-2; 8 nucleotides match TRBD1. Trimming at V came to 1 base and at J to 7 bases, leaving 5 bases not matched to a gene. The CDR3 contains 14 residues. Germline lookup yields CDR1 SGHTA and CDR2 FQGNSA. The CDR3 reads CASSLDQGALGYTF. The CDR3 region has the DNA TGTGCCAGCAGCTTAGATCAGGGGGCGCTTGGCTACACCTTC.

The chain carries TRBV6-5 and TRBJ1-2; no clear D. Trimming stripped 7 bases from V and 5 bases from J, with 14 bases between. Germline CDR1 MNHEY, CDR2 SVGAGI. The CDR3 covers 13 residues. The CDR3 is CASNFDTAYGYTF. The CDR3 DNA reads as TGTGCCAGCAATTTCGACACGGCTTATGGCTACACCTTC.

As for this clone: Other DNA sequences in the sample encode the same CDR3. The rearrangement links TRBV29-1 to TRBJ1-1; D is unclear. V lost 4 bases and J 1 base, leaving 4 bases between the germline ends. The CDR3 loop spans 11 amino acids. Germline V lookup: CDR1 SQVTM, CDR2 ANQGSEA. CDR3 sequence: CSVGRNTEAFF. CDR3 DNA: TGCAGCGTTGGTAGGAACACTGAAGCTTTCTTT.

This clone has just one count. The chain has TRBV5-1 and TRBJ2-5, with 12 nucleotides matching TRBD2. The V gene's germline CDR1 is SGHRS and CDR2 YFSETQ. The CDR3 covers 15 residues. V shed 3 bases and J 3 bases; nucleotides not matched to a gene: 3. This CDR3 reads CASSSRLAGEETQYF. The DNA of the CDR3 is TGCGCCAGCAGCTCTCGACTAGCGGGGGAAGAGACCCAGTACTTC.

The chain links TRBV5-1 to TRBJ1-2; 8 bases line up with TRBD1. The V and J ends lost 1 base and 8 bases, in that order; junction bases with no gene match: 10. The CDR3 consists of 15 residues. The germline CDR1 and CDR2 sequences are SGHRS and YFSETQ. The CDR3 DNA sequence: TGCGCCAGCAGCTTGAATCTAGGACAGGGACACGGCTACACCTTC. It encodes CASSLNLGQGHGYTF. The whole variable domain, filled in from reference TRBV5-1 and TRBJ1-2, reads KAGVTQTPRYLIKTRGQQVTLSCSPISGHRSVSWYQQTPGQGLQFLFEYFSETQRNKGNFPGRFSGRQFSNSRSEMNVSTLELGDSALYLCASSLNLGQGHGYTFGSGTRLTVV.

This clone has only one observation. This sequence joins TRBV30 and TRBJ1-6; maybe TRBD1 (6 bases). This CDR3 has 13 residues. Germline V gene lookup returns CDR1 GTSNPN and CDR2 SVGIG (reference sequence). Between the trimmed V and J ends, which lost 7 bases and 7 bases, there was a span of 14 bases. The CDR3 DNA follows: TGTGCCTCGACACCTAGGGGGAATTCACCCCTCCACTTT. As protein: CASTPRGNSPLHF.

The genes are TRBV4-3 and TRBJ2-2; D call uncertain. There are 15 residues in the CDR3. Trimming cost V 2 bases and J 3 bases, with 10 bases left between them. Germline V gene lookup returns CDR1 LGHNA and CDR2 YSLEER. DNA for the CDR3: TGCGCCAGCAGCCAACGCCCGCAGGACACCGGGGAGCTGTTTTTT. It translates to CASSQRPQDTGELFF.

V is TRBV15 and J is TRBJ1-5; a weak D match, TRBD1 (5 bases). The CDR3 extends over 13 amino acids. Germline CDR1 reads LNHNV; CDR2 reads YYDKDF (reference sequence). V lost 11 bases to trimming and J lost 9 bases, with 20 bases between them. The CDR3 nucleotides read TGTGCCGCCGCCCCGGGGGGAGGGAGGCCCCAGCATTTT. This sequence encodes CAAAPGGGRPQHF.

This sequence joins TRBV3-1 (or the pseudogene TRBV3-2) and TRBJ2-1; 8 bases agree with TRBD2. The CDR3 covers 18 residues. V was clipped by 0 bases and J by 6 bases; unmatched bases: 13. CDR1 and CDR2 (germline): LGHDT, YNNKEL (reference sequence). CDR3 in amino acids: CASSQELSGGRSGNEQFF. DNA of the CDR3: TGTGCCAGCAGCCAAGAGCTTTCGGGCGGGAGGAGTGGCAATGAGCAGTTCTTC.

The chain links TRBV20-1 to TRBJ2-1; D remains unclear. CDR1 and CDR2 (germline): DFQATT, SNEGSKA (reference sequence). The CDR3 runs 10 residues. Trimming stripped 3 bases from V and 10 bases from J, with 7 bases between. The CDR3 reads CSASSGEQFF. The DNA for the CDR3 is TGCAGTGCTAGCTCAGGAGAGCAGTTCTTC.

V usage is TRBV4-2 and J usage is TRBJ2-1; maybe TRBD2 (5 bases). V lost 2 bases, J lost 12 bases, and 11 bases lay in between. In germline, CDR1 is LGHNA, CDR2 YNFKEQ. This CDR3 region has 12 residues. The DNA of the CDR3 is TGTGCCAGCAGCCAATCCCTAGAGGGGCAGTTCTTC. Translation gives CASSQSLEGQFF.

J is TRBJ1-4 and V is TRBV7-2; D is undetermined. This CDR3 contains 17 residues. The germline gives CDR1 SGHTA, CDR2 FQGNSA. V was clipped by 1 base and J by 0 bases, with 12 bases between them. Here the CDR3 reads CASSLVLQTATNEKLFF. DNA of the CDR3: TGTGCCAGCAGCTTAGTTTTACAAACAGCAACTAATGAAAAACTGTTTTTT.

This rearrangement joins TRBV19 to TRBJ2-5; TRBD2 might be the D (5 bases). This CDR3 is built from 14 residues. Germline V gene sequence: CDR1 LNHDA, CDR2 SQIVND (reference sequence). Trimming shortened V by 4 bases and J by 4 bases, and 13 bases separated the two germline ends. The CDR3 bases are TGTGCCAGTAGTACCAATCCGGGGAGAGAGACCCAGTACTTC. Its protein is CASSTNPGRETQYF.

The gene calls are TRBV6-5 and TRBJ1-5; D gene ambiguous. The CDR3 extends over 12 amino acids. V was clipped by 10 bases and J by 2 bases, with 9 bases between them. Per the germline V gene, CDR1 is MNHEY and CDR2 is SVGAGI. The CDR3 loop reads CATRSGNQPQHF. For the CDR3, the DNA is TGTGCCACACGGTCGGGCAATCAGCCCCAGCATTTT.

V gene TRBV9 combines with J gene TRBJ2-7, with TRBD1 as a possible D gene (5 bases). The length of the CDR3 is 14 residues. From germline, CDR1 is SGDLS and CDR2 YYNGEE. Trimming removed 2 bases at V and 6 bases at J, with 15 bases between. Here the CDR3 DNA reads TGTGCCAGCAGCGTCCGCCCGACAGACCCCGAGCAGTACTTC. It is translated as CASSVRPTDPEQYF.